This entry lists 28 T cell receptor beta chains sequenced from one sample in a study of response to subunit inactivated influenza vaccine. A single record per CDR3 protein comes from TCRdb applying MiXCR to the RT-PCR reads. The data hold under 950,000 distinct CDR3 sequences, with around 20% observed a single time. Sequencing used PBMCs from blood, obtained more than 4 days after vaccination. The receptors stem from a man aged 50 to 60 who received an inactivated influenza vaccine.

Ten or more counts support this clonotype. The chain couples TRBV29-1 to TRBJ2-1, with D tentatively TRBD2 (6 bases). Germline CDR1 and CDR2: SQVTM and ANQGSEA. Trimming took off 6 bases at V and 6 bases at J, with 15 bases between the two ends. CDR3 length: 13 amino acids. The CDR3 region is CSVGERRGNEQFF. CDR3 DNA: TGCAGCGTCGGCGAGCGGAGGGGCAATGAGCAGTTCTTC.

The chain is built from TRBV6-2 or TRBV6-3 and TRBJ1-2; a weak D match, TRBD1 (5 bases). CDR1 is MNHEY, CDR2 SVGEGT, per germline. The CDR3 has 16 amino acids. Trimming removed 6 bases at V and 0 bases at J, with 17 bases between. Here the CDR3 reads CASRPSGGTANYGYTF. CDR3 nucleotide sequence: TGTGCCAGCAGACCTTCGGGGGGGACCGCTAACTATGGCTACACCTTC.

V is TRBV27 and J is TRBJ1-1; 11 bases align to TRBD1. This CDR3 spans 17 amino acids. Per the germline V gene, CDR1 is MNHEY and CDR2 is SMNVEV (reference sequence). J was trimmed by 1 base and V by 5 bases; bases with no gene match: 9. CDR3: CASSPYYGQGANTEAFF. The CDR3, as DNA: TGTGCCAGCAGTCCATATTATGGACAGGGGGCGAACACTGAAGCTTTCTTT.

This clonotype appeared a few times. V gene TRBV6-2 or TRBV6-3 combines with J gene TRBJ2-7; D is unclear. The CDR3 totals 13 residues. The ends were cut back, 2 bases at V and 2 bases at J, with 7 bases in the middle. In germline, CDR1 is MNHEY, CDR2 SVGEGT. This chain's CDR3 is CASSYGVTYEQYF. The DNA for the CDR3 is TGTGCCAGCAGTTACGGGGTGACCTACGAGCAGTACTTC.

Only a few counts were recorded for this clonotype. V usage is TRBV5-1 and J usage is TRBJ2-1; 12 bases line up with TRBD2. The germline V gene has CDR1 SGHRS and CDR2 YFSETQ. The V gene end was trimmed by 4 bases and the J gene end by 10 bases; junction bases not matched to a gene: 6. This CDR3 is 14 amino acids long. In DNA, the CDR3 is TGCGCCAGCAGCACGGGACTAGCGGGTGGCGAGCAGTTCTTC. Residues: CASSTGLAGGEQFF. Variable domain in full (rest from reference TRBV5-1 and TRBJ2-1): KAGVTQTPRYLIKTRGQQVTLSCSPISGHRSVSWYQQTPGQGLQFLFEYFSETQRNKGNFPGRFSGRQFSNSRSEMNVSTLELGDSALYLCASSTGLAGGEQFFGPGTRLTVL.

This chain links TRBV12-3 or TRBV12-4 with TRBJ2-7, with TRBD1 matching 10 bases. The CDR3 covers 15 residues. The trim removed 2 bases at V and 5 bases at J, leaving 6 bases unmatched. The CDR3 loop reads CASSLRDRGRDEQYF. CDR3 coding DNA: TGTGCCAGCAGTTTAAGGGACAGGGGACGAGACGAGCAGTACTTC.

J is TRBJ1-5 and V is TRBV20-1; TRBD1 is a possible D gene (5 bases). Germline V gene data show CDR1 as DFQATT and CDR2 as SNEGSKA (reference sequence). This CDR3 spans 13 amino acids. V was shortened by 3 bases and J by 3 bases, with 9 bases between the two germline ends. The chain's CDR3 is CSASRDPNQPQHF. CDR3 coding DNA: TGCAGTGCTAGTAGGGACCCCAATCAGCCCCAGCATTTT.

The genes are TRBV4-2 and TRBJ2-7; the match to TRBD1 covers 8 bases. Germline values: CDR1 LGHNA, CDR2 YNFKEQ. J lost 6 bases, V lost 2 bases, and 3 bases had no gene match. The CDR3 is 13 residues long. The CDR3 here is CASSQRTGFEQYF. CDR3 bases: TGTGCCAGCAGCCAAAGGACAGGGTTCGAGCAGTACTTC.

This clonotype came up a few times. The genes are TRBV28 and TRBJ2-7; D is perhaps TRBD2 (6 bases). Trimming removed 3 bases from V and 0 bases from J, with 15 bases in between. The germline V gene has CDR1 MDHEN and CDR2 SYDVKM. The CDR3 runs to 16 residues. DNA of the CDR3: TGTGCCAGCAGTTTCACTAGCTACCGAATCTCCTACGAGCAGTACTTC. This codes for CASSFTSYRISYEQYF.

This clonotype was detected only a few times. The chain uses TRBV20-1 and TRBJ1-6; a possible D gene is TRBD1 (5 bases). Per the germline V gene, CDR1 is DFQATT and CDR2 is SNEGSKA (reference sequence). Between the trimmed V and J ends, which lost 1 base and 1 base, there was a span of 14 bases. The CDR3 is 17 residues long. This CDR3 reads CSARVAGRESYNSPLHF. The CDR3 DNA reads TGCAGTGCTAGAGTCGCAGGGCGGGAATCCTATAATTCACCCCTCCACTTT.

V usage is TRBV9 and J usage is TRBJ2-2; 9 bases align to TRBD1. V trimming: 5 bases; J trimming: 6 bases; junction bases outside the gene matches: 11. The CDR3 consists of 16 residues. The germline gives CDR1 SGDLS, CDR2 YYNGEE. CDR3: CASSPGGTGIAGELFF. CDR3 DNA: TGTGCCAGCAGTCCAGGGGGGACAGGGATCGCCGGGGAGCTGTTTTTT.

This clonotype was counted only a few times. The chain is built from TRBV7-2 and TRBJ2-1, with 11 nucleotides matching TRBD2. Unmatched junction bases numbered 11, after V lost 0 bases and J lost 4 bases. Germline V lookup: CDR1 SGHTA, CDR2 FQGNSA. CDR3 length equals 19 residues. The CDR3 loop reads CASSLASRRGTSGYNEQFF. DNA for the CDR3: TGTGCCAGCAGCTTAGCTAGTAGGAGGGGGACTAGCGGTTACAATGAGCAGTTCTTC.

V gene TRBV10-3 combines with J gene TRBJ2-1; a possible D gene is TRBD2 (6 bases). The CDR3 covers 18 residues. Germline lookup yields CDR1 ENHRY and CDR2 SYGVKD. The V gene lost 0 bases and the J gene lost 0 bases, with 15 bases spanning the gap. The CDR3 sequence: CAISESYQAGTSYNEQFF. The CDR3 DNA reads as TGTGCCATCAGTGAGTCTTATCAGGCGGGAACCTCCTACAATGAGCAGTTCTTC.

This clonotype was counted only a few times. The CDR3 here is CASSGTGNTGEKLFF. The CDR3, as DNA: TGCGCCAGCAGCGGAACAGGGAACACCGGGGAAAAACTGTTTTTT. The chain employs TRBV5-1 and TRBJ1-4; maybe TRBD1 (6 bases). Trimming stripped 4 bases from V and 8 bases from J, with 18 bases between. This CDR3 has 15 amino acids. In germline, CDR1 is SGHRS, CDR2 YFSETQ.

This chain links TRBV5-1 with TRBJ1-2; no firm D call. Looked up from germline, CDR1 is SGHRS and CDR2 is YFSETQ. This CDR3 spans 14 amino acids. V lost 0 bases, J lost 4 bases, and 10 bases lay in between. The CDR3 nucleotides are TGCGCCAGCAGCTTGGCTACCAGACCCTATGGCTACACCTTC. Protein product: CASSLATRPYGYTF.

This clonotype was detected a few times. The chain has TRBV24-1 and TRBJ2-5; 9 bases match TRBD1. Trimming removed 4 bases from V and 5 bases from J; junction bases left unmatched: 10. The CDR3 spans 16 residues. Germline CDR1 is KGHDR and CDR2 is SFDVKD. The CDR3 region is CATSDRNRGLGETQYF. CDR3 nucleotides: TGTGCCACCAGTGACCGAAACAGGGGGCTAGGGGAGACCCAGTACTTC.

This clonotype came up a few times. V and J are TRBV24-1 and TRBJ2-3; TRBD2 matches at 13 bases. The CDR3 has 19 amino acids. CDR1 KGHDR and CDR2 SFDVKD come from the germline V gene. V was pared by 1 base and J by 6 bases, with 12 bases of the junction left unmatched. As DNA, the CDR3 is TGTGCCACCAGTGATTTCCAATCTACTAGCGGGAGGGCCAAGGATACGCAGTATTTT. The encoded protein is CATSDFQSTSGRAKDTQYF.

The chain combines TRBV6-5 with TRBJ2-3, with D tentatively TRBD2 (6 bases). The germline V gene encodes CDR1 MNHEY and CDR2 SVGAGI. The germline V and J ends were trimmed by 7 bases and 2 bases, with 13 bases remaining between them. CDR3 size: 14 residues. CDR3 sequence (DNA): TGTGCCAGCAAAATGGCGGGACCCACAGATACGCAGTATTTT. It yields the protein CASKMAGPTDTQYF.

V usage is TRBV3-1 and J usage is TRBJ1-1, with D perhaps TRBD1 (5 bases). Trimming shortened V by 0 bases and J by 4 bases, and 12 bases separated the two germline ends. The CDR3 runs to 15 residues. Germline assignment: CDR1 LGHDT and CDR2 YNNKEL (reference sequence). The CDR3: CASSQDLGVSTEAFF. In DNA, the CDR3 is TGTGCCAGCAGCCAAGATCTAGGGGTAAGCACTGAAGCTTTCTTT.

CDR3 sequence reads: CAIRQGTGTEAFF. For the CDR3, the DNA is TGTGCCATCAGACAGGGGACGGGCACTGAAGCTTTCTTT. The J gene is TRBJ1-1, the V gene TRBV10-3; 7 bases fit TRBD1. Germline CDR1 is ENHRY and CDR2 is SYGVKD. CDR3 length: 13 residues. V lost 6 bases and J lost 4; bases outside the gene matches: 5.

The CDR3 loop reads CASSPHRGDYGYTF. The CDR3 DNA sequence: TGTGCCAGCAGTCCCCACAGGGGGGACTATGGCTACACCTTC. This sequence joins TRBV28 and TRBJ1-2; 8 bases align to TRBD1. The germline V gene encodes CDR1 MDHEN and CDR2 SYDVKM. The CDR3 runs 14 residues. Germline trimming cut 5 bases from V and 3 bases from J; bases unmatched to any gene: 5.

The chain employs TRBV19 and TRBJ2-2; D not certain. The CDR3 has 14 residues. V gave up 9 bases and J gave up 5 bases, with 16 bases separating them. Germline V lookup: CDR1 LNHDA, CDR2 SQIVND (reference sequence). CDR3 sequence: CASGLGIPTGELFF. The DNA of the CDR3 is TGTGCCAGCGGCCTAGGAATCCCGACCGGGGAGCTGTTTTTT.

This clonotype has ten or more counts. V and J are TRBV7-2 and TRBJ2-7; the match to TRBD2 covers 9 bases. The CDR3 totals 14 residues. Trimming took 2 bases from V and 4 from J; bases not matched to a gene: 3. Germline values: CDR1 SGHTA, CDR2 FQGNSA. The CDR3 DNA follows: TGTGCCAGCAGCTTAAAGCGGGAGGTTTACGAGCAGTACTTC. The encoded protein is CASSLKREVYEQYF.

The chain recombines TRBV20-1 with TRBJ2-1; 7 bases are shared with TRBD2. V lost 6 bases, J lost 0 bases, and 11 bases stayed unmatched. The CDR3 contains 16 residues. CDR1 and CDR2 from the germline V gene are DFQATT and SNEGSKA (reference sequence). The CDR3 sequence: CSARPSGLSSYNEQFF. DNA of the CDR3: TGCAGTGCAAGACCTAGCGGACTGAGCTCCTACAATGAGCAGTTCTTC.

This clonotype was detected ten times or more. J is TRBJ1-1 and V is TRBV5-6; TRBD1 might be the D (5 bases). Per germline, CDR1 SGHDT and CDR2 YYEEEE. CDR3 length: 16 amino acids. The V and J ends lost 0 bases and 4 bases respectively, with 16 bases between them. The CDR3 sequence is CASSLDRTLMATEAFF. Here the CDR3 DNA reads TGTGCCAGCAGCTTGGACAGGACTTTAATGGCCACTGAAGCTTTCTTT.

At least ten counts were recorded for this clonotype. The CDR3 coding sequence is TGTGCCAGCAGCGGAGCGGGAACGAACACCGGGGAGCTGTTTTTT. It specifies CASSGAGTNTGELFF. V gene TRBV4-2 combines with J gene TRBJ2-2; 7 nucleotides align to TRBD2. Germline assignment: CDR1 LGHNA and CDR2 YNFKEQ. The CDR3 has 15 residues. Trimming removed 5 bases from V and 0 bases from J; junction bases left unmatched: 3.

This CDR3 is CASSLLPPSSGRGDEQYF. CDR3 DNA sequence: TGTGCCAGCAGTTTACTACCACCTTCTAGCGGGAGAGGAGACGAGCAGTACTTC. The rearrangement joins TRBV27 to TRBJ2-7; 10 bases are a match to TRBD2. Germline lookup yields CDR1 MNHEY and CDR2 SMNVEV (reference sequence). This CDR3 has 18 residues. Germline trimming cut 2 bases from V and 5 bases from J; bases unmatched to any gene: 15.

This sequence joins TRBV12-3 or TRBV12-4 and TRBJ1-6, with a possible D match to TRBD1 (6 bases). Trimming took 3 bases from V and 13 from J, leaving 16 bases between them. The length of the CDR3 is 14 residues. This chain's CDR3 is CASSLRRGFYPLHF. The CDR3 DNA is TGTGCCAGCAGTTTGCGCAGGGGATTCTACCCCCTCCACTTT.